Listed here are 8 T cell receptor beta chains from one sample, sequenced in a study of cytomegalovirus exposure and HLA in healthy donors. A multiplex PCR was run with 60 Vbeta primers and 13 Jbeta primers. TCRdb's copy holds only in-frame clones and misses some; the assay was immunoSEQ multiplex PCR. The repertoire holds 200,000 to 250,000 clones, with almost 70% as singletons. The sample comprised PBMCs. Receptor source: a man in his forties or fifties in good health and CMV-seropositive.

In DNA, the CDR3 is TGTGCCAGCAGCCTTACTAGCGGGGGGGTGTCAACGTCGGATACGCAGTATTTT. This codes for CASSLTSGGVSTSDTQYF. The chain uses TRBV16 and TRBJ2-3, with 13 bases that match TRBD2. Germline lookup yields CDR1 KGHSY and CDR2 FQNENV. J lost 6 bases, V lost 4 bases, and 13 bases had no gene match. There are 18 residues in the CDR3.

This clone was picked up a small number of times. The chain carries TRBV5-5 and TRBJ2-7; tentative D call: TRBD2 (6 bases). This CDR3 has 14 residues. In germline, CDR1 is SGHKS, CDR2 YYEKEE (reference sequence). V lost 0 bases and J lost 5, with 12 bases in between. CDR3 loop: CASSLEEGRHEQYF. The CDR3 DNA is TGTGCCAGCAGCTTGGAGGAGGGACGGCACGAGCAGTACTTC.

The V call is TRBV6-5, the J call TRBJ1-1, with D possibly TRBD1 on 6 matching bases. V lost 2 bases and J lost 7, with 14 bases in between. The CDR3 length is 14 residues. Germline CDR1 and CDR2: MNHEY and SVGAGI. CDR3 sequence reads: CASSYEQGKGEAFF. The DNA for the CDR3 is TGTGCCAGCAGTTACGAACAGGGAAAAGGTGAAGCTTTCTTT.

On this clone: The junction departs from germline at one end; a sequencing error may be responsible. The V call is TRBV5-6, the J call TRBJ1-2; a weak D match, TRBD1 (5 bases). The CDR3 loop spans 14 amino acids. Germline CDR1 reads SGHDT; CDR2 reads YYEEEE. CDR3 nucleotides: TGTGCCAGCAGCTTGGAGGGGATGTTCTATGGCTACGCCTTC. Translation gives CASSLEGMFYGYAF.

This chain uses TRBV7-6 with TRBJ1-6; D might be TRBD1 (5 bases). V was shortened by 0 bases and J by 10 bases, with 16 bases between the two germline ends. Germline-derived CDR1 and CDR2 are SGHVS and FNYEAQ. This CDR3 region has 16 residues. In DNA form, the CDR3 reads TGTGCCAGCAGCTTAGCAGGTCCTCCAGGGCCGTCACCCCTCCACTTT. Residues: CASSLAGPPGPSPLHF.

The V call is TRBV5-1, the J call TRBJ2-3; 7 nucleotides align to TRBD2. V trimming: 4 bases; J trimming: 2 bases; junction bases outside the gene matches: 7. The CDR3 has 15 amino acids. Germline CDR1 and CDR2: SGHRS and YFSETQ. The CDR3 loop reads CASSDGGRYTDTQYF. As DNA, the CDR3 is TGCGCCAGCAGCGACGGGGGGAGATACACAGATACGCAGTATTTT.

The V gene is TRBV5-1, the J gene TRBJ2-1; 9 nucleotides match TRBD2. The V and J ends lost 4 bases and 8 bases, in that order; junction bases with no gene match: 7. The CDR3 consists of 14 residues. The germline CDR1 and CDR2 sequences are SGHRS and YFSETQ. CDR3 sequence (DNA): TGCGCCAGCAGCCTCCGGCTAGCGGGGTATGAGCAGTTCTTC. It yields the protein CASSLRLAGYEQFF.

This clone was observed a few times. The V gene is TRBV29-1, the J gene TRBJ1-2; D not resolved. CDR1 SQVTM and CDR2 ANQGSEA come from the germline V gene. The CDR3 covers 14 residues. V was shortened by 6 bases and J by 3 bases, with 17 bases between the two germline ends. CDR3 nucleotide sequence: TGCAGCGTCTGGGTTACGGGGTCTTACTATGGCTACACCTTC. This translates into CSVWVTGSYYGYTF.